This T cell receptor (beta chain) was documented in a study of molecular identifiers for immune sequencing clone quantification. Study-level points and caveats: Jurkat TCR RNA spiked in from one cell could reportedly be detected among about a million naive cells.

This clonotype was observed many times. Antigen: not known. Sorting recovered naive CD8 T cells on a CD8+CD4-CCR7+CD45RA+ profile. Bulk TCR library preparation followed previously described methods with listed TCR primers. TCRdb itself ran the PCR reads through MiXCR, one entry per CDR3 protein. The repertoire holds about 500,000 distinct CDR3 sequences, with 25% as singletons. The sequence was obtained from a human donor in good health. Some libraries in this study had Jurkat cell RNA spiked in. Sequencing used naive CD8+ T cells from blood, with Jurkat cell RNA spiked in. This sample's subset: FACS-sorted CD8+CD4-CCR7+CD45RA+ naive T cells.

The CDR3, as DNA: TGCAGTGCTAGAAGGGGACTAGCGGCCTCTCTAGCCAAAAACATTCAGTACTTC. Residues: CSARRGLAASLAKNIQYF. The V call is TRBV20-1, the J call TRBJ2-4, with 11 positions matching TRBD2. The germline V gene has CDR1 DFQATT and CDR2 SNEGSKA (reference sequence). There are 18 residues in the CDR3. J was trimmed by 0 bases and V by 2 bases; bases with no gene match: 9.